This TCR beta chain was obtained from a study of CD8+CD57+ T cells in acquired aplastic anemia. Study context: When averaged, DNA from sorted CD4+ and CD8+ cells came to approximately 3.2 ug.

This clonotype was seen repeatedly, ten times or more. Germline assignment: CDR1 DFQATT and CDR2 SNEGSKA (reference sequence). The CDR3 length is 15 residues. Trimming took 2 bases from V and 0 from J, leaving 14 bases between them. The use of genomic DNA as template underpinned the TCR beta VDJ and CDR3 profiling. One entry per CDR3 protein, called by TCRdb with MiXCR from the reads. The sample lists some 410,000 distinct CDR3 sequences, about two thirds occurring once. The chain couples TRBV20-1 to TRBJ2-7; perhaps TRBD2 as D (6 bases). Source material: sorted CD4+, CD8+, or CD8+CD57+ T cells (not recorded which) from PBMCs. This TCR was recovered from a human donor in good health, serving as a control. This CDR3 reads CSARSGLPSSYEQYF. The CDR3 bases are TGCAGTGCTAGATCGGGACTCCCGAGCTCCTACGAGCAGTACTTC.